The present T cell receptor beta chain was sequenced within a study of early T cells in non-severe SARS-CoV-2 infection. The germline V gene encodes CDR1 SGHTA and CDR2 FQGTGA. The ends were cut back, 6 bases at V and 0 bases at J, with 11 bases in the middle. The CDR3 contains 15 residues. TCRdb called the 5' RACE reads again in MiXCR, with one record for every CDR3 protein. Of tens of thousands of distinct CDR3 sequences in the sample, 10% were seen once. This clonotype occurred a few times. The receptor comes from an adult who was a healthcare worker with PCR-confirmed SARS-CoV-2 infection or an uninfected control (not recorded which). Sequencing used whole blood, obtained at baseline. The chain uses TRBV7-3 and TRBJ2-2; unclear D gene. The CDR3 spells CASRGNTPNTGELFF. The CDR3 DNA is TGTGCCAGCAGGGGGAACACACCGAACACCGGGGAGCTGTTTTTT.